This T cell receptor (beta chain) comes out of a study of graft-versus-host responses after intestinal transplantation. Using immunoSEQ multiplex PCR, the repertoire was profiled, and TCRdb retains in-frame clones only, with some absent. The sample holds tens of thousands of clones, 94% seen once. The CDR3 spans 14 residues. V lost 0 bases and J lost 7, with 10 bases in between. Per the germline V gene, CDR1 is SGDLS and CDR2 is YYNGEE. Broader study findings: When patients had graft-donor T cell macrochimerism, their allografts held high graft-versus-host to host-versus-graft clonal ratios. Maximum circulating GvH clone levels tracked with early post-transplant HvG decreases. Some GvH clones were seen earlier in gut or blood, suggesting intestinal origin.

Comments on this clone: No antigen is known for it.

The V call is TRBV9, the J call TRBJ2-2; the D gene is possibly TRBD2 (5 bases). The sequence was obtained from a human donor who received an intestinal transplant. Sequenced material: unstimulated CD8+ T cells sorted from spleen or lymph node cells, taken before intestinal transplant. CDR3: CASSVEWRNGELFF. The CDR3 DNA follows: TGTGCCAGCAGCGTAGAATGGAGGAACGGGGAGCTGTTTTTT.